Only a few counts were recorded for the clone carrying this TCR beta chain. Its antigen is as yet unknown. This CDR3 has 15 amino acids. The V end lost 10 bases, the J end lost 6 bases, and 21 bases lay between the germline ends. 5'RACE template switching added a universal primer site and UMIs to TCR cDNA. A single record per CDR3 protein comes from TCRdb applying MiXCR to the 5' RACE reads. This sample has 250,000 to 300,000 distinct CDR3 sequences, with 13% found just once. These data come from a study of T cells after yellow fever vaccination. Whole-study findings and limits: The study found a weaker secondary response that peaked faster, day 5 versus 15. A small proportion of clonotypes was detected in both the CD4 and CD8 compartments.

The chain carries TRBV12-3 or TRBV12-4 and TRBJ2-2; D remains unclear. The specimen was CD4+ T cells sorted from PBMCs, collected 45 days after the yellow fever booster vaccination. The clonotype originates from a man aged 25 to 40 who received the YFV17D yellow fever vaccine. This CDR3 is CATMSEWQSPGELFF. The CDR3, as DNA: TGTGCCACCATGTCCGAGTGGCAGTCTCCCGGGGAGCTGTTTTTT.